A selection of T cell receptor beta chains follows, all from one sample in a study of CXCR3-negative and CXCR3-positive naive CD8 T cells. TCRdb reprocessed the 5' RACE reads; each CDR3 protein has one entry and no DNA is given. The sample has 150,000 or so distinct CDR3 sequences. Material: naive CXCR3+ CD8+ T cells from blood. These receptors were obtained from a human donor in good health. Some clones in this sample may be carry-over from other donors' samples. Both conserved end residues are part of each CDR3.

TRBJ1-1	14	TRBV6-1	CASSTPRGDTEAFF
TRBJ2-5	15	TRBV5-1	CASSLTGTAQETQYF
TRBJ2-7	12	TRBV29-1	CSVEGLGYEQYF
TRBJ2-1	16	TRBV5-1	CASSLEWRAPYNEQFF
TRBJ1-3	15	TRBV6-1	CASSETESSGNTIYF
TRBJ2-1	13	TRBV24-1	CATSESSYNEQFF
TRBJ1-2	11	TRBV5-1	CASTLGDGYTF
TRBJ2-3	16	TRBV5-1	CASSLAGGDYSGTQYF
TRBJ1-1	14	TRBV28	CASTPTRENTEAFF
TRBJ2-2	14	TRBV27	CASSSGQNTGELFF
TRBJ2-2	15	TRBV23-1	CASRVIRTRTGELFF
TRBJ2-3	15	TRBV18	CASSPRQGATDTQYF
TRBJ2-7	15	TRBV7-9	CASGLSGGPSYEQYF
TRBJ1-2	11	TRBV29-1	CSVAGDYGYTF
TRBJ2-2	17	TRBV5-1	CASSPFRGQGFTGELFF
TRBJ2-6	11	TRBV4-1	CASSHGSVLTF
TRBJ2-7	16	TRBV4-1	CASSQVWGETYYEQYF
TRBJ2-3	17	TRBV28	CASSFSTGDTSTDTQYF
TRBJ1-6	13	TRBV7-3	CASSPDRASPLHF
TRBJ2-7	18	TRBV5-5	CASSREESGMRLAGEQYF
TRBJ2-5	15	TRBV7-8	CASSLAFTGQETQYF
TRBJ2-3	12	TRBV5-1	CASSQRGDTQYF
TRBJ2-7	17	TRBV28	CASSLSLWGSGVYEQYF
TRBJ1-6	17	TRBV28	CASSSETESRYNSPLHF
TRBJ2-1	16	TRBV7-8	CASSKVRAGAGDEQFF
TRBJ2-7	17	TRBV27	CASSTYRGPHLSYEQYF
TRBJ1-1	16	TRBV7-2	CASSLVPHRELTEAFF
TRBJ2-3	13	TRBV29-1	CSVVAGGSDTQYF
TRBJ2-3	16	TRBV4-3	CASSQERTGRTGTQYF
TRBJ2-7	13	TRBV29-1	CSGRGPGGYEQYF
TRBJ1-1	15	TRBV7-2	CASSFEVFFDTEAFF
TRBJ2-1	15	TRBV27	CASSSVAGGGHEQFF
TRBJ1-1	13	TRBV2	CASSPRKNTEAFF
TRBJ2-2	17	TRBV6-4	CATRRGTSRPETGELFF
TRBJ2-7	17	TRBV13	CASSPNAGTGDSYEQYF
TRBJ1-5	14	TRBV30	CAWSVRGSNQPQHF
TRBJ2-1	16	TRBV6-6	CASSPTGGAPYNEQFF
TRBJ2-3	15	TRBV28	CASSFARGLTDTQYF
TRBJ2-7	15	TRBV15	CATSRSREASYEQYF
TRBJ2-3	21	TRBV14	CASSQDRGLAGGRRLTDTQYF
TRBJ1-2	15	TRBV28	CASRLETGGWYGYTF